Listed here is a single T cell receptor beta chain. Its antigen is undetermined. This specimen belongs to a study of blood T cells in healthy people across ages. Study results and caveats: The CMV status of each donor remained undetermined, and this could have confounded shifts in expanded clonotypes. Researchers said unsorted PBMCs prevented a conclusive naive versus antigen-experienced comparison.

Looked up from germline, CDR1 is SQVTM and CDR2 is ANQGSEA. The CDR3 runs 13 residues. V shed 6 bases, J shed 9 bases, and the junction held 11 bases outside the gene matches. The donors, all healthy, were Caucasians living in Russia, aged about 6 to 95. At least 7 million PBMCs were isolated per sample. Primed by a sample-barcoded 5' primer and a J-beta primer mix, a second PCR proceeded for 7 to 11 cycles. MiXCR was run by TCRdb on the 5' RACE reads, yielding one entry per CDR3 protein. The sample holds 1.8 million or so distinct CDR3 sequences, around 42% seen once. The specimen was blood. This TCR came from a human donor in good health. The chain links TRBV29-1 to TRBJ2-1, with 7 nucleotides matching TRBD1. CDR3 in amino acids: CSVAGTDGGEQFF. In nucleotides, the CDR3 is TGCAGCGTGGCCGGGACAGATGGGGGTGAGCAGTTCTTC.